The clone carrying this T cell receptor beta chain has just one count. This specimen comes from a study of blood T cell repertoires in COVID-19. The overall study: Acute and convalescent COVID-19 specimens originated in the United States, Italy and Spain. Nucleic acid was either cDNA or gDNA, and it came from T cells, B-cell-depleted T cells, or PBMCs.

In the authors' methods: The authors estimated nucleated cell counts from reference gene primer amplification. Assay used: immunoSEQ multiplex PCR; TCRdb lists only in-frame clones, some missing. The DNA was the basis for D and trimming; V, J and clone size are from that table. The table lists around 120,000 clones, about 88% of them singletons, with around 2.2% in the top ten. Trimming stripped 7 bases from V and 9 bases from J, with 15 bases between. The CDR3 loop spans 12 amino acids. This receptor was taken from a human donor in a cohort sampled during active COVID-19. The chain is built from TRBV12-3 or TRBV12-4 and TRBJ2-5, with a tentative D call TRBD1 (5 bases). The sample taken for sequencing was peripheral blood. CDR3 nucleotides: TGTGCCAGCAACCCTCCTAGGGGCTCCCAGTACTTC. It codes for CASNPPRGSQYF.